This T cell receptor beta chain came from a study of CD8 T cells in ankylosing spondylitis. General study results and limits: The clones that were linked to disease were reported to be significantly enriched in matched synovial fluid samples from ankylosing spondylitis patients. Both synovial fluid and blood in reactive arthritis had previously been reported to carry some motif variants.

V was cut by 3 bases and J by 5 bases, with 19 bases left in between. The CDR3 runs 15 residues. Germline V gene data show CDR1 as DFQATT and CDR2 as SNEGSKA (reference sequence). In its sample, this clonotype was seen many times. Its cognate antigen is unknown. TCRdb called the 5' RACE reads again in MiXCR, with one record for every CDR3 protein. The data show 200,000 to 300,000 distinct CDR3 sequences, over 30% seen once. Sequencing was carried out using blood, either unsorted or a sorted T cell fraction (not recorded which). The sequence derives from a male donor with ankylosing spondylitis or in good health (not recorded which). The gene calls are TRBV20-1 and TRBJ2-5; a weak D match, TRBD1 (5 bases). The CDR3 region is CSARDIPLTKETQYF. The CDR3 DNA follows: TGCAGTGCTAGGGACATACCACTGACGAAGGAGACCCAGTACTTC.